Detailed here is one T cell receptor (beta chain). This clone occurred once. Its antigen target is currently unknown. No much larger clonotype is one base removed from it; base qualities were not supplied. The data are from a study of T cell responses to AZD1222 COVID-19 vaccine (dated by TCRdb to the early 2020s). Study-wide context: A total of over 230 trial participants underwent TCR sequencing, of whom 200 to 220 had received two doses of AZD1222 and roughly 26 had received two doses of the MenACWY control vaccine. Trial participants were enrolled by age into 18-55, 56-69 and 70-plus year subgroups, with roughly 160, 29 and 62 TCR-sequenced participants respectively.

From its cysteine to its phenylalanine, the CDR3 spans 14 amino acids. The read is trimmed to its CDR3 DNA, 42 bases read in frame from base 1. Unmatched junction bases come to 4, with V trimmed by 4 bases and J by 5 bases. Via the germline V gene, CDR1 is SGHAT and CDR2 FQNNGV. What this sample's time point label stands for: about 28 days (+/-7) after the second vaccine dose. AZD1222 recipients with second doses at about 4 weeks or about 12 weeks were pooled, because spike-specific TCR depth and breadth did not differ between schedules. Vaccinee samples came from UK trials COV001 and COV002, including a single-blind randomized controlled phase 2/3 trial of AZD1222 (ChAdOx1 nCoV-19) in healthy adults. Trial participant PBMC samples were collected at day 0 and day 28 after the second dose for TCRbeta chain sequencing. The paper's findings and limits, for the study overall: Only five or six AZD1222 recipients were SARS-CoV-2 seropositive at baseline, limiting conclusions about previously exposed vaccinees. Nearly half of unique spike-specific TCRs reportedly recognized epitopes outside regions mutated in the B.1.351 and B.1.1.7 variants. A significant rise in spike-specific TCR breadth and depth was observed after two AZD1222 doses relative to day 0 and relative to MenACWY recipients. The whole spike protein was spanned by vaccine-associated CD4 TCRs, and dominant responses were seen in regions 160-218 and 743-854. In the small 56-69-year group, the increase in depth fell short of significance, most likely because of low power. Because no day 14 peak-response samples were available, the repertoires could be characterized only after the peak T cell response. Participants were mostly white British and included more females than males, and it was suggested by the authors that clonal diversity may have been underestimated.

The CDR3 regions of human TCRbeta chains were analyzed by immunosequencing. In the authors' own workflow: TCRs in the repertoires were compared against a reference library of SARS-CoV-2-specific TCRs that had been generated with the MIRA antigen-specificity platform. Breadth was defined as the fraction of unique TCRs that were SARS-CoV-2-associated, and depth was defined as the fraction of total T cells that were SARS-CoV-2-associated. Each spike-specific TCR was assigned to its reactive spike region and to a CD4 or CD8 class using the MIRA data. Log10-transformed breadth and depth values were compared by one-way ANOVA with Sidak's multiple comparisons tests. This immuneACCESS table, as held by TCRdb, lists in-frame sequences with V and J called but not all clones. Of the missing ones, under half trace to an unresolved V gene in checked studies; the others have no known cause. V and J calls and clone size are copied from that table; D and trimming were computed from the DNA. Within this sample are tens of thousands of clones, with approximately 87% of them counted one time only. The ten largest clonotypes hold 9% to 13% of the sample.

The sequence derives from an adult who received the AZD1222 COVID-19 vaccine. Here the sequenced sample was peripheral blood, taken 28 days after the second AZD1222 dose. The sequence joins TRBV11-2 to TRBJ1-4, with 7 bases matching TRBD1. The CDR3 here reads CASSYQGVNEKLFF. The sequence in DNA is TGTGCCAGCAGCTATCAGGGGGTGAATGAAAAACTGTTTTTT. Beyond the CDR3, the reference TRBV11-2 and TRBJ1-4 genes provide the residues; the full variable domain reads: EAGVAQSPRYKIIEKRQSVAFWCNPISGHATLYWYQQILGQGPKLLIQFQNNGVVDDSQLPKDRFSAERLKGVDSTLKIQPAKLEDSAVYLCASSYQGVNEKLFFGSGTQLSVL.